In its sample, the clone carrying this T cell receptor (beta chain) was seen many times. Its specificity is unknown. This entry comes from a study of molecular identifiers for immune sequencing clone quantification. V was pared by 5 bases and J by 3 bases, with 16 bases between. Germline CDR1 is SGDLS and CDR2 is YYNGEE. The CDR3 is made up of 15 amino acids. Broader study findings: Clones that exceeded 20 RNA copies held over 97% of effector molecules, yet under 1% in naive cells.

Each CDR3 protein is one row after TCRdb ran MiXCR on the PCR reads. The data contain around 460,000 distinct CDR3 sequences, 20% to 25% of them singletons. This sequence joins TRBV9 and TRBJ2-3; no clear D. The TCR comes from a human donor in good health. Some libraries in this study had Jurkat cell RNA spiked in. Sequenced material: naive CD8+ T cells from blood, with Jurkat cell RNA spiked in. Subset denoted: FACS-sorted CD8+CD4-CCR7+CD45RA+ naive T cells. CDR3 DNA sequence: TGTGCCAGCAGTGCTACCGGGCCAATAACAGATACGCAGTATTTT. Translated, it gives CASSATGPITDTQYF.